These 17 T cell receptor beta chains originate from one sample sequenced in a study of shared clonotypes between healthy human individuals. The assay was immunoSEQ multiplex PCR, and TCRdb's table has in-frame clones only and misses some. The sample includes approximately 470,000 clones, approximately 78% of them seen just once. Sequenced: PBMCs. Every receptor here comes from a woman between 35 and 50 years old in good health. Some clones in this sample may be carry-over from other donors' samples.

V and J are TRBV6-8 and TRBJ1-1; unclear D gene. Trimming took off 9 bases at V and 1 base at J, with 12 bases between the two ends. The CDR3 has 13 amino acids. CDR1 MNHGY and CDR2 SAAAGT come from the germline V gene. The CDR3 DNA reads TGTGCCAGAGGATGTAGGCGGAACACTGAAGCTTTCTTT. Translated: CARGCRRNTEAFF.

This chain uses TRBV5-6 with TRBJ1-2; 7 nucleotides match TRBD1. The germline gives CDR1 SGHDT, CDR2 YYEEEE. The trim removed 4 bases at V and 8 bases at J, leaving 11 bases unmatched. The CDR3 length is 14 residues. CDR3 coding DNA: TGTGCCAGCAGCCCGAGGGACAGCGCCTTGGGCTACACCTTC. Residues: CASSPRDSALGYTF. Full variable domain (missing parts from reference TRBV5-6 and TRBJ1-2): DAGVTQSPTHLIKTRGQQVTLRCSPKSGHDTVSWYQQALGQGPQFIFQYYEEEERQRGNFPDRFSGHQFPNYSSELNVNALLLGDSALYLCASSPRDSALGYTFGSGTRLTVV.

The rearrangement joins TRBV21-1 to TRBJ2-7; TRBD1 is the table's D call and was not checked against the DNA. TRBV21-1 is flagged as a pseudogene. This CDR3 region has 16 residues. The CDR3 DNA sequence: TGTGCCAGCAGCAAACGGGTACAGGGGTTGGACTACGAGCAGTACTTC. This codes for CASSKRVQGLDYEQYF.

The chain is built from TRBV28 and TRBJ2-7; 9 bases fit TRBD1. Per germline, CDR1 MDHEN and CDR2 SYDVKM. Germline trimming cut 5 bases from V and 7 bases from J; bases unmatched to any gene: 12. This CDR3 has 15 amino acids. Written as DNA, the CDR3 is TGTGCCAGCAGTAAACCCGCGGGACAGGGCAGGGAGCAGTACTTC. It is translated as CASSKPAGQGREQYF.

V and J are TRBV21-1 and TRBJ2-7. TRBV21-1 is a documented pseudogene. The CDR3 extends over 15 amino acids. CDR3 region: CASTPWDPPRDEQYF. The CDR3 nucleotides are TGTGCCAGCACCCCGTGGGACCCCCCTCGGGACGAGCAGTACTTC.

CDR3: CASSARDRGGYTF. CDR3 nucleotide sequence: TGTGCCAGCAGTGCCCGGGACAGAGGTGGCTACACCTTC. The chain joins TRBV2 to TRBJ1-2; 7 nucleotides align to TRBD1. The length of the CDR3 is 13 residues. Germline loops: CDR1 SNHLY, CDR2 FYNNEI. V shed 4 bases and J 7 bases; nucleotides not matched to a gene: 6.

This clone was seen only once. This rearrangement joins TRBV29-1 to TRBJ2-7, with D possibly being TRBD1 (6 bases). V lost 5 bases and J lost 3, with 8 bases in between. The germline V gene has CDR1 SQVTM and CDR2 ANQGSEA. The CDR3 loop spans 11 amino acids. This CDR3 reads CSVMDSYEQYF. The CDR3 DNA follows: TGCAGCGTTATGGACAGCTACGAGCAGTACTTC.

The chain links TRBV9 to TRBJ2-7, with TRBD2 as a possible D gene (5 bases). The CDR3 is 15 residues long. Per germline, CDR1 SGDLS and CDR2 YYNGEE. V was cut by 3 bases and J by 0 bases, with 13 bases left in between. CDR3 sequence: CASSATSTTSYEQYF. The CDR3 DNA reads TGTGCCAGCAGCGCAACTTCGACTACCTCCTACGAGCAGTACTTC.

The chain links TRBV12-1 to TRBJ2-1; TRBD1, the D gene given by the table, was not confirmed from the DNA. TRBV12-1 is annotated as a pseudogene. The CDR3 covers 18 residues. The CDR3 DNA reads as TGTGCCAGCAGCTTGTGGGGACAGGCCCCCCGGACCTACAATGAGCAGTTCTTC. This encodes CASSLWGQAPRTYNEQFF.

The chain joins TRBV29-1 to TRBJ2-2, with 9 bases fitting TRBD1. Germline V gene sequence: CDR1 SQVTM, CDR2 ANQGSEA. V gave up 7 bases and J gave up 4 bases; unmatched junction bases: 13. This CDR3 comprises 16 residues. CDR3 sequence (DNA): TGCAGCGCCGAGGGGGACAGGGCCCGGGGCACCGGGGAGCTGTTTTTT. This gives the protein CSAEGDRARGTGELFF.

The chain joins TRBV6-6 to TRBJ2-7; 14 nucleotides agree with TRBD2. CDR1 and CDR2 (germline): MNHNY, SVGAGI (reference sequence). CDR3 length: 14 amino acids. The junction had 4 bases not matched to a gene; V was cut back by 0 bases and J by 12 bases. The CDR3 DNA is TGTGCCAGCAGTTACTCGAGACTAGCGGGAGGGTGGTACTTC. Residues: CASSYSRLAGGWYF.

The CDR3 DNA reads TGCGCCAGCAGTCCCACTAGCGGTTCGTGGGAGCAGTACTTC. Amino acid sequence: CASSPTSGSWEQYF. The V gene is TRBV5-1, the J gene TRBJ2-7; 8 bases align to TRBD2. The CDR3 totals 14 residues. The V gene end was trimmed by 5 bases and the J gene end by 7 bases; junction bases not matched to a gene: 11. CDR1 is SGHRS, CDR2 YFSETQ, per germline.

This clone occurred once. This chain connects TRBV29-1 to TRBJ1-6; D unresolved. The CDR3 contains 15 residues. The germline gives CDR1 SQVTM, CDR2 ANQGSEA. Between the trimmed V and J ends, which lost 3 bases and 5 bases, there was a span of 14 bases. The CDR3 protein is CSVDIGRPNNSPLHF. CDR3 DNA sequence: TGCAGCGTTGACATAGGACGGCCTAATAATTCACCCCTCCACTTT.

This sequence joins TRBV4-2 and TRBJ1-6; D is undetermined. The CDR3 runs to 14 residues. The ends were cut back, 0 bases at V and 3 bases at J, with 3 bases in the middle. CDR1 LGHNA and CDR2 YNFKEQ come from the germline V gene. The CDR3 sequence: CASSQDGYNSPLHF. CDR3 nucleotides: TGTGCCAGCAGCCAAGATGGCTATAATTCACCCCTCCACTTT.

The gene calls are TRBV18 and TRBJ2-3; D might be TRBD2 (6 bases). Germline V gives CDR1 KGHSH, CDR2 LQKENI. The CDR3 totals 14 residues. The V end lost 2 bases, the J end lost 4 bases, and 10 bases lay between the germline ends. In DNA, the CDR3 is TGTGCCAGCTCACCAGGGCCGGGAGCAGATACGCAGTATTTT. Its protein is CASSPGPGADTQYF.

V and J are TRBV20-1 and TRBJ2-5; D gene uncertain. Near its end, the DNA agrees better with TRBJ2-7, so the J call may be wrong. CDR1 is DFQATT, CDR2 SNEGSKA, per germline (reference sequence). The CDR3 is 10 amino acids. In nucleotides, the CDR3 is TGCAGTGGTAGTCTCGGCGAGCAGTACTTC. It translates to CSGSLGEQYF.

V gene TRBV19 combines with J gene TRBJ1-1; the D is unclear. Per germline, CDR1 LNHDA and CDR2 SQIVND (reference sequence). V lost 7 bases, J lost 5 bases, and 17 bases lay in between. This CDR3 has 14 amino acids. The CDR3 reads CASTSRREGTEAFF. DNA for the CDR3: TGTGCCAGTACCTCCCGGAGGGAGGGAACTGAAGCTTTCTTT.